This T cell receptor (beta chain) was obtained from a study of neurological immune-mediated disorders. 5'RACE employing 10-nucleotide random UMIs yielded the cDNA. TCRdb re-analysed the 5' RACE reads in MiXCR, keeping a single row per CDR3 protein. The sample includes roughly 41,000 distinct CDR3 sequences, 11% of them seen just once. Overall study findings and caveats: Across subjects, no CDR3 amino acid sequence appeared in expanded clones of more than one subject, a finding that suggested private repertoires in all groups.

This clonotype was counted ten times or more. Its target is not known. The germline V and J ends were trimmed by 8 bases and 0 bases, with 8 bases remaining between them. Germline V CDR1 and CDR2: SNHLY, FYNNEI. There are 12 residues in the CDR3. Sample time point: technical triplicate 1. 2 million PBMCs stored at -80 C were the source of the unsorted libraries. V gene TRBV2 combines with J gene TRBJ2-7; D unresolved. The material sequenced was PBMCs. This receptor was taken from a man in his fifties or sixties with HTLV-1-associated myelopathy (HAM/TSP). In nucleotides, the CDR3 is TGTGCCAGCGCCGTGGTCTCCTACGAGCAGTACTTC. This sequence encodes CASAVVSYEQYF.